Listed below are T cell receptor beta chains from one sample, sequenced in a study of tumour-infiltrating T cells in Burkitt lymphoma. Repertoires were generated with immunoSEQ multiplex PCR, while TCRdb's copy carries only in-frame clones and drops some. In the table there are more than 45,000 clones, around 29% of which are singletons. The sequencing input was tumor tissue. The receptor set was obtained from a human donor with Burkitt lymphoma. Each CDR3 is given with its conserved first and last residue. The D gene is left open where the match is weak. The size entry is marked missing in some rows and otherwise reads once, few, many or a size class.

TRBV29-1	NA	TRBJ2-7	NA	TGCAGCGGGGGGGCGGGGGAAGGCTACGAGCAGTACTTC	CSGGAGEGYEQYF
TRBV18	NA	TRBJ1-2	NA	TGTGCCAGCTCACGATCCATCGGGGGCTACACCTTC	CASSRSIGGYTF
TRBV27	NA	TRBJ1-6	NA	TGTGCCAGCAGTTTATTGGGTTCACCCCTCCACTTT	CASSLLGSPLHF
TRBV9	NA	TRBJ1-6	NA	TGTGCCAGCAGCGTAGGGGCGATAAGCTCCTATAATTCACCCCTCCACTTT	CASSVGAISSYNSPLHF
TRBV6-1	large	TRBJ1-1	TRBD1	TGTGCCAGCAGTGAACCCGACAGGGCCACTGAAGCTTTCTTT	CASSEPDRATEAFF
TRBV4-1	NA	TRBJ2-7	TRBD2	TGCGCCAGCAGCCAATCTAGGACTAGCCTGTACGAGCAGTACTTC	CASSQSRTSLYEQYF
TRBV7-9	NA	TRBJ2-1	NA	TGTGCCAGCAGCTTAGGGGGGGACACAACCCTCCAGTTCTTC	CASSLGGDTTLQFF
TRBV6-5	NA	TRBJ1-1	NA	TGTGCCAGCAGACCCGTGGGACGGTGGGTGACTGAAGCTTTCTTT	CASRPVGRWVTEAFF
TRBV19	NA	TRBJ2-2	NA	TGTGCCAGTAGAGCGGGCACCCGGGGGACCGGGGAGCTGTTTTTT	CASRAGTRGTGELFF
TRBV7-8	few	TRBJ1-2	TRBD1	TGTGCCAGCAGCTTAAAACGGGACAGGGGGCTGAATGGCTACACCTTC	CASSLKRDRGLNGYTF
TRBV11-1	NA	TRBJ2-2	NA	TGTGCCAGCAGCCGAGACTGGAACACCGGGGAGCTGTTTTTT	CASSRDWNTGELFF
TRBV5-4	NA	TRBJ2-3	TRBD2	TGTGCCAGCAGCTTGGGGAGGACTAGCGGGGGCACAGATACGCAGTATTTT	CASSLGRTSGGTDTQYF
TRBV5-5	few	TRBJ2-2	NA	TGTGCCAGCAGCTGGGAGTCGGCACATGAGCTGTTTTTT	CASSWESAHELFF
TRBV18	NA	TRBJ1-4	TRBD1	TGTGCCAGCTCACCACCGGGTCCAGGGGGAAAACTGTTTTTT	CASSPPGPGGKLFF
TRBV6-6	few	TRBJ1-6	NA	TGTGCCAGCAGTTCCTTCGGCTCACCCCTCCACTTT	CASSSFGSPLHF
TRBV29-1	NA	TRBJ2-5	TRBD2	TGCAGCGTTGAAGCGGTTAGCGGGGATTACCAAGAGACCCAGTACTTC	CSVEAVSGDYQETQYF